A single sample is the source of the 27 T cell receptor beta chains below, sequenced in a study of shared clonotypes between healthy human individuals. Produced via immunoSEQ multiplex PCR; TCRdb's table is partial and in-frame only. The table records 2.3 million or so clones, 80% to 95% of them present only once. The material sequenced was naive CD4+ T cells from PBMCs. Stated subset: CD45RA+ positively selected. The receptors shown here come from a man between 18 and 35 years old in good health. Some clones in this sample may be carry-over from other donors' samples.

The table lists this clone with a count of one. V and J are TRBV14 and TRBJ2-6; D uncertain. The germline V gene encodes CDR1 SGHDN and CDR2 FVKESK. The V and J ends lost 4 bases and 4 bases respectively, with 5 bases between them. CDR3 length equals 13 residues. CDR3 sequence (DNA): TGTGCCAGCAGCCCCGCCGGGGCCAACGTCCTGACTTTC. This sequence encodes CASSPAGANVLTF. Full variable domain (outside the CDR3, taken from reference TRBV14 and TRBJ2-6): EAGVTQFPSHSVIEKGQTVTLRCDPISGHDNLYWYRRVMGKEIKFLLHFVKESKQDESGMPNNRFLAERTGGTYSTLKVQPAELEDSGVYFCASSPAGANVLTFGAGSRLTVL.

The chain recombines TRBV2 with TRBJ1-2; D remains unclear. CDR1 and CDR2 (germline): SNHLY, FYNNEI. CDR3 size: 13 residues. CDR3 sequence (DNA): TGTGCTTCAGCAGTGAAGCCCGGTTATGGCTACACCTTC. It translates to CASAVKPGYGYTF.

This chain uses TRBV5-1 with TRBJ2-2; 7 nucleotides match TRBD2. This CDR3 has 14 residues. Germline V gene data show CDR1 as SGHRS and CDR2 as YFSETQ. V trimming: 7 bases; J trimming: 6 bases; junction bases outside the gene matches: 9. CDR3: CASRPTSFPGELFF. Written as DNA, the CDR3 is TGCGCCAGCCGACCGACTAGCTTCCCCGGGGAGCTGTTTTTT.

This clone was found once. V is TRBV27 and J is TRBJ2-1; 10 nucleotides agree with TRBD1. CDR1 and CDR2 from the germline V gene are MNHEY and SMNVEV (reference sequence). This CDR3 is 18 amino acids long. With 2 bases clipped from V and 0 bases from J, the junction kept 7 bases outside the gene matches. The CDR3 bases are TGTGCCAGCAGTTTAGGGACAGGGGTTTCGAGCTCCTACAATGAGCAGTTCTTC. Amino acid sequence: CASSLGTGVSSSYNEQFF.

The rearrangement links TRBV5-1 to TRBJ1-2; TRBD1 matches 7 bases. CDR1 is SGHRS, CDR2 YFSETQ, per germline. With V trimmed by 5 bases and J by 0 bases, 10 bases remained unmatched. The CDR3 extends over 16 amino acids. DNA of the CDR3: TGCGCCAGCAGAATCAACGCGGGACAGACTAACTATGGCTACACCTTC. It translates to CASRINAGQTNYGYTF.

Comments on this clone: The sample carries other DNA sequences with the same CDR3. Written as DNA, the CDR3 is TGCGCCAGCAGCCCGGGACTAGCAGGGGAGCTGTTTTTT. This gives the protein CASSPGLAGELFF. The chain is built from TRBV5-1 and TRBJ2-2, with 9 bases lining up with TRBD2. CDR1 and CDR2 from the germline V gene are SGHRS and YFSETQ. The CDR3 loop spans 13 amino acids. The J segment lost 8 bases and the V segment lost 4 bases, leaving 3 bases of the junction unmatched.

The chain uses TRBV6-6 and TRBJ2-5; 11 bases agree with TRBD2. J was trimmed by 2 bases and V by 6 bases; bases with no gene match: 8. The CDR3 consists of 16 residues. CDR1 and CDR2 (germline): MNHNY, SVGAGI (reference sequence). This CDR3 is CASRIGTSGRQETQYF. Written as DNA, the CDR3 is TGTGCCAGCAGGATAGGGACTAGCGGAAGACAAGAGACCCAGTACTTC.

This clone occurred a few times. The V call is TRBV11-2, the J call TRBJ1-2; D is unresolved. The germline gives CDR1 SGHAT, CDR2 FQNNGV. Trimming cost V 2 bases and J 1 base, with 8 bases left between them. The CDR3 runs 14 residues. The CDR3 reads CASSLSGFNYGYTF. The CDR3 DNA reads as TGTGCCAGCAGCTTATCGGGATTTAACTATGGCTACACCTTC. Full variable domain (outside the CDR3, taken from reference TRBV11-2 and TRBJ1-2): EAGVAQSPRYKIIEKRQSVAFWCNPISGHATLYWYQQILGQGPKLLIQFQNNGVVDDSQLPKDRFSAERLKGVDSTLKIQPAKLEDSAVYLCASSLSGFNYGYTFGSGTRLTVV.

This clone showed up just once. This chain connects TRBV15 to TRBJ2-1; tentative D call: TRBD1 (6 bases). Trimming took off 4 bases at V and 6 bases at J, with 16 bases between the two ends. CDR1 LNHNV and CDR2 YYDKDF come from the germline V gene (reference sequence). This CDR3 spans 15 amino acids. CDR3 in DNA: TGTGCCACCAGCAAAGGGACAAGGGGAAGCAATGAGCAGTTCTTC. Translation: CATSKGTRGSNEQFF. Complete variable domain (other parts from reference TRBV15 and TRBJ2-1): DAMVIQNPRYQVTQFGKPVTLSCSQTLNHNVMYWYQQKSSQAPKLLFHYYDKDFNNEADTPDNFQSRRPNTSFCFLDIRSPGLGDTAMYLCATSKGTRGSNEQFFGPGTRLTVL.

The J gene is TRBJ2-1, the V gene TRBV5-1, with TRBD2 matching 8 bases. The CDR3 contains 15 residues. Germline assignment: CDR1 SGHRS and CDR2 YFSETQ. After removal of 4 bases from V and 8 bases from J, the junction contained 11 bases not matched to a gene. The CDR3 protein is CASSPRSGRIHEQFF. In nucleotides, the CDR3 is TGCGCCAGCAGCCCCCGCAGCGGGAGAATCCATGAGCAGTTCTTC. The whole variable domain, remainder taken from reference TRBV5-1 and TRBJ2-1, is KAGVTQTPRYLIKTRGQQVTLSCSPISGHRSVSWYQQTPGQGLQFLFEYFSETQRNKGNFPGRFSGRQFSNSRSEMNVSTLELGDSALYLCASSPRSGRIHEQFFGPGTRLTVL.

This clone was found once. For the CDR3, the DNA is TGCGCCAGCAAGACCGCCGCTAACTATGGCTACACCTTC. Amino acid sequence: CASKTAANYGYTF. This chain joins TRBV5-1 and TRBJ1-2, with D uncertain. The CDR3 is 13 residues long. Trimming shortened V by 6 bases and J by 0 bases, and 9 bases separated the two germline ends. From germline, CDR1 is SGHRS and CDR2 YFSETQ. The full variable domain, rest sourced from reference TRBV5-1 and TRBJ1-2, is KAGVTQTPRYLIKTRGQQVTLSCSPISGHRSVSWYQQTPGQGLQFLFEYFSETQRNKGNFPGRFSGRQFSNSRSEMNVSTLELGDSALYLCASKTAANYGYTFGSGTRLTVV.

As for this clone: The same CDR3 can be traced to other DNA sequences in this sample. The chain employs TRBV27 and TRBJ1-2; 11 nucleotides align to TRBD1. Germline V CDR1 and CDR2: MNHEY, SMNVEV (reference sequence). V was pared by 5 bases and J by 8 bases, with 4 bases of the junction left unmatched. This CDR3 spans 13 amino acids. CDR3 coding DNA: TGTGCCAGCAGTGTCGGGACAGGGGGAGGCTACACCTTC. This codes for CASSVGTGGGYTF.

For the CDR3, the DNA is TGTGCCAGCAGTGACTCGGTAGGAGCCCTTTCCTACGAGCAGTACTTC. This codes for CASSDSVGALSYEQYF. The J gene is TRBJ2-7, the V gene TRBV6-4, with D unclear. Looked up from germline, CDR1 is MRHNA and CDR2 is SNTAGT. The V gene lost 0 bases and the J gene lost 1 base, with 13 bases spanning the gap. The CDR3 extends over 16 amino acids.

The rearrangement uses TRBV28 and TRBJ2-1; D may be TRBD2 (5 bases). The CDR3 contains 18 residues. Germline V gene sequence: CDR1 MDHEN, CDR2 SYDVKM. Trimming removed 6 bases at V and 1 base at J, with 22 bases between. DNA for the CDR3: TGTGCCAGCAGCCCAACTTCCTTATATCAGCGGTCCTACAATGAGCAGTTCTTC. It yields the protein CASSPTSLYQRSYNEQFF.

The chain links TRBV7-9 to TRBJ2-5, with 7 positions matching TRBD1. The CDR3 consists of 16 residues. Losses at the gene ends were 5 bases for V and 0 bases for J; bases not matched to a gene: 9. The germline V gene encodes CDR1 SEHNR and CDR2 FQNEAQ (reference sequence). CDR3 DNA: TGTGCCAGCAGCCTTGGGGGAGACAGGGACCAAGAGACCCAGTACTTC. This codes for CASSLGGDRDQETQYF. Full variable domain (rest looked up from reference TRBV7-9 and TRBJ2-5): DTGVSQNPRHKITKRGQNVTFRCDPISEHNRLYWYRQTLGQGPEFLTYFQNEAQLEKSRLLSDRFSAERPKGSFSTLEIQRTEQGDSAMYLCASSLGGDRDQETQYFGPGTRLLVL.

To note about this clone: This specimen includes other DNA sequences encoding the same CDR3. V and J are TRBV4-1 and TRBJ2-2; 10 bases line up with TRBD2. Germline V lookup: CDR1 MGHRA, CDR2 YSYEKL. J lost 5 bases, V lost 4 bases, and 7 bases had no gene match. The length of the CDR3 is 16 residues. CDR3 protein: CASSPRTSGTTGELFF. The DNA of the CDR3 is TGCGCCAGCAGCCCCCGGACTAGCGGAACAACCGGGGAGCTGTTTTTT.

This clone was observed once. The rearrangement links TRBV30 to TRBJ2-7; D ambiguous. V gave up 1 base and J gave up 5 bases, with 12 bases separating them. The CDR3 length is 13 residues. Germline assignment: CDR1 GTSNPN and CDR2 SVGIG (reference sequence). The CDR3 loop is CAWSDQNNDEQYF. The CDR3 DNA follows: TGTGCCTGGAGTGACCAGAATAACGACGAGCAGTACTTC.

The chain recombines TRBV28 with TRBJ2-1, with TRBD1 as a possible D gene (7 bases). Germline V gene data show CDR1 as MDHEN and CDR2 as SYDVKM. This CDR3 contains 14 residues. Trimming stripped 7 bases from V and 1 base from J, with 11 bases between. CDR3 residues: CASTAGQSYNEQFF. CDR3 bases: TGTGCCAGCACCGCGGGACAGTCCTACAATGAGCAGTTCTTC.

This chain uses TRBV6-6 with TRBJ2-7, with 7 bases identical to TRBD1. Germline V CDR1 and CDR2: MNHNY, SVGAGI (reference sequence). This CDR3 comprises 15 residues. V shed 2 bases, J shed 0 bases, and the junction held 4 bases outside the gene matches. CDR3 in amino acids: CASSYTGADSYEQYF. The DNA of the CDR3 is TGTGCCAGCAGTTACACAGGGGCAGACTCCTACGAGCAGTACTTC.

CDR3 coding DNA: TGCGCCAGCAGCCAAGAAAGCCTTCGGATAGCGGGAGGGCCCAATGAGCAGTTCTTC. It is translated as CASSQESLRIAGGPNEQFF. This chain joins TRBV4-3 and TRBJ2-1; 11 positions agree with TRBD2. The V and J ends lost 0 bases and 6 bases, in that order; junction bases with no gene match: 13. CDR1 and CDR2 (germline): LGHNA, YSLEER. The CDR3 has 19 residues.

V and J are TRBV5-4 and TRBJ2-1; TRBD1 or TRBD2 may be the D gene (5 bases each). Germline CDR1 is SGHNT and CDR2 is YYREEE (reference sequence). The CDR3 has 15 residues. Trimming shortened V by 0 bases and J by 6 bases, and 13 bases separated the two germline ends. The CDR3 DNA reads as TGTGCCAGCAGCTTGGGGGGAGTGGGGGTCAATGAGCAGTTCTTC. It codes for CASSLGGVGVNEQFF. Full variable domain (remainder filled in from reference TRBV5-4 and TRBJ2-1): ETGVTQSPTHLIKTRGQQVTLRCSSQSGHNTVSWYQQALGQGPQFIFQYYREEENGRGNFPPRFSGLQFPNYSSELNVNALELDDSALYLCASSLGGVGVNEQFFGPGTRLTVL.

The chain links TRBV6-5 to TRBJ2-7, with 7 bases lining up with TRBD1. Germline CDR1 reads MNHEY; CDR2 reads SVGAGI. After removal of 2 bases from V and 0 bases from J, the junction contained 7 bases not matched to a gene. The CDR3 is 16 residues long. The CDR3 bases are TGTGCCAGCAGTTACGACGACAGGGCGAGCTCCTACGAGCAGTACTTC. This encodes CASSYDDRASSYEQYF.

The rearrangement joins TRBV2 to TRBJ2-7; a weak D match, TRBD2 (5 bases). V lost 7 bases, J lost 2 bases, and 6 bases lay in between. This CDR3 region has 11 residues. From germline, CDR1 is SNHLY and CDR2 FYNNEI. In DNA form, the CDR3 reads TGTGCCAGCATGGGAGCCTACGAGCAGTACTTC. Protein product: CASMGAYEQYF.

V and J are TRBV5-5 and TRBJ1-1; D unresolved. Trimming pared 2 bases from V and 5 bases from J, leaving 19 bases between. CDR1 is SGHKS, CDR2 YYEKEE, per germline (reference sequence). This CDR3 is built from 16 residues. CDR3 in amino acids: CASSLNTGSKGTEAFF. CDR3 coding DNA: TGTGCCAGCAGCTTAAACACCGGGTCGAAAGGGACTGAAGCTTTCTTT.

The chain is built from TRBV7-2 and TRBJ2-2, with TRBD2 as a possible D gene (6 bases). V was clipped by 3 bases and J by 3 bases, with 11 bases between them. CDR1 is SGHTA and CDR2 is FQGNSA in the germline V gene. This CDR3 has 15 amino acids. CDR3 in DNA: TGTGCCAGCAGCTTTACCACGGGAGACACCGGGGAGCTGTTTTTT. Translated: CASSFTTGDTGELFF.

The chain couples TRBV28 to TRBJ2-6; D is ambiguous. The CDR3 is 13 residues long. The germline V gene has CDR1 MDHEN and CDR2 SYDVKM. V lost 4 bases to trimming and J lost 2 bases, with 3 bases between them. The CDR3 here is CASSWTGANVLTF. CDR3 in DNA: TGTGCCAGCAGTTGGACTGGGGCCAACGTCCTGACTTTC.

The CDR3 DNA reads as TGTGCCAGCAGGGACAGCCGCACTGAAGCTTTCTTT. Translating gives CASRDSRTEAFF. This chain joins TRBV25-1 and TRBJ1-1; D may be TRBD1 (6 bases). The CDR3 has 12 amino acids. CDR1 and CDR2 from the germline V gene are MGHDK and SYGVNS. Trimming took 6 bases from V and 4 from J, leaving 9 bases between them.